This T cell receptor beta chain was identified during a study of cytomegalovirus exposure and HLA in healthy donors. Study-wide results and caveats: Confirmation in vitro established that a few CMV-associated chains were specific for CMV antigens. Reportedly, diagnosis of cytomegalovirus status by the classifier showed high specificity and sensitivity.

Comments on this clone: Antigen specificity is unknown.

PCR used 60 Vbeta primers and 13 Jbeta primers. As processed by the authors: It was a later analysis that counted 83 million or so unique TCR beta chains, of which 9.5 million to 14 million were shared. The repertoire was sequenced with immunoSEQ multiplex PCR; TCRdb's copy has only in-frame clones and lacks some. V, J and clone size are taken as reported in that table, and D and trimming were inferred from the DNA itself. The sample comprises 65,000 to 85,000 clones, roughly 88% of which are singletons, and 2% rests with the top ten. Sample: PBMCs. This sequence originates from a woman aged 30 to 39 in good health and CMV-seronegative.

The CDR3 DNA is TGTGCCAGCAGTTTAGCGGGAGAGGGATACAATGAGCAGTTCTTC. It specifies CASSLAGEGYNEQFF. The gene calls are TRBV28 and TRBJ2-1, with 7 bases identical to TRBD2. CDR1 MDHEN and CDR2 SYDVKM come from the germline V gene. With V trimmed by 2 bases and J by 4 bases, 5 bases remained unmatched. The CDR3 has 15 amino acids. Full variable domain (remainder filled in from reference TRBV28 and TRBJ2-1): DVKVTQSSRYLVKRTGEKVFLECVQDMDHENMFWYRQDPGLGLRLIYFSYDVKMKEKGDIPEGYSVSREKKERFSLILESASTNQTSMYLCASSLAGEGYNEQFFGPGTRLTVL.